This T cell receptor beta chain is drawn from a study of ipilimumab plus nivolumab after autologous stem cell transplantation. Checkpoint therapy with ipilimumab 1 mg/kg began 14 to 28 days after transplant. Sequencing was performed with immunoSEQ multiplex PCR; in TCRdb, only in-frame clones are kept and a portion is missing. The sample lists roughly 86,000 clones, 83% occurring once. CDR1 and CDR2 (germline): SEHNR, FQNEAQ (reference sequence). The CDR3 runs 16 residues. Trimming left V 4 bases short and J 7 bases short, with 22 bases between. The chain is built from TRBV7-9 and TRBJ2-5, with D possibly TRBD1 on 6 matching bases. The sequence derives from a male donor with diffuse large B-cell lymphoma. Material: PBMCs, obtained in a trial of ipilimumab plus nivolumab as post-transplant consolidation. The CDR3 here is CASSSGATNSIGTQYF. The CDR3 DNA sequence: TGTGCCAGCAGCTCAGGGGCAACAAATTCTATAGGGACCCAGTACTTC. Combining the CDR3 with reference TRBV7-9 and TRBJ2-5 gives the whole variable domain DTGVSQNPRHKITKRGQNVTFRCDPISEHNRLYWYRQTLGQGPEFLTYFQNEAQLEKSRLLSDRFSAERPKGSFSTLEIQRTEQGDSAMYLCASSSGATNSIGTQYFGPGTRLLVL.